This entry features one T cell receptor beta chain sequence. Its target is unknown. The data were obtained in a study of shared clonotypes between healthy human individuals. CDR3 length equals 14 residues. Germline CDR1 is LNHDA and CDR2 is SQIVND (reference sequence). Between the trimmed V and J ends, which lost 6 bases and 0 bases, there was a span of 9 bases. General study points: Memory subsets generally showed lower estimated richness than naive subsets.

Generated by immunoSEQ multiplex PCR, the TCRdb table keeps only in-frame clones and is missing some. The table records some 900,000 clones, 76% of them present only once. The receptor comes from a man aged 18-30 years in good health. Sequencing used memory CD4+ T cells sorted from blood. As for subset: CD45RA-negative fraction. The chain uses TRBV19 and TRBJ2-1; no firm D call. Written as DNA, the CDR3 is TGTGCCAGTAGCACCCTAAGCTCCTACAATGAGCAGTTCTTC. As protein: CASSTLSSYNEQFF.